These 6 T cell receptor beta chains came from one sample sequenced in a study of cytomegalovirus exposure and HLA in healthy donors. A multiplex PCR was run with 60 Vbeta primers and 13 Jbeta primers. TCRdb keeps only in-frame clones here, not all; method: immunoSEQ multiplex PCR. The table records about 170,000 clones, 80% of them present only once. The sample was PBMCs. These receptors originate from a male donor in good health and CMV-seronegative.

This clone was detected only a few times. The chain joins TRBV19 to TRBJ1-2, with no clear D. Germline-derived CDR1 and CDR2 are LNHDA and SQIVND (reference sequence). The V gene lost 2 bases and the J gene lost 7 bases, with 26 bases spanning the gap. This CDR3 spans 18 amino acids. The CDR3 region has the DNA TGTGCCAGTAGTATACGCATACCCAAGCTGGGAGAAAAGGGTGGCTACACCTTC. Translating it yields CASSIRIPKLGEKGGYTF.

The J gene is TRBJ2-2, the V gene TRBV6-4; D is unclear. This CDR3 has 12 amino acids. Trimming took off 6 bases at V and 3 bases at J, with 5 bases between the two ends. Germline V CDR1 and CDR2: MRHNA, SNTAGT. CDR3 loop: CASRQHTGELFF. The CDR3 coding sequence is TGTGCCAGCAGACAGCACACCGGGGAGCTGTTTTTT.

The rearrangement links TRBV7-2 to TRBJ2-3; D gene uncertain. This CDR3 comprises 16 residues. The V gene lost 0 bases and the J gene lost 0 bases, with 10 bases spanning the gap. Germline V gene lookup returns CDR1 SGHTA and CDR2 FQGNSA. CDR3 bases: TGTGCCAGCAGCTTAGCGCACAGACCAAGCACAGATACGCAGTATTTT. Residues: CASSLAHRPSTDTQYF.

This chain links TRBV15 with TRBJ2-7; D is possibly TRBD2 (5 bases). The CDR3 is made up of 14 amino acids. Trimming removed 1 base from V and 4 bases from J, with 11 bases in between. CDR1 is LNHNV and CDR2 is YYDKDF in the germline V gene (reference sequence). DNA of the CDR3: TGTGCCACCAGCAGAGTGGGCTCGGGGTACGAGCAGTACTTC. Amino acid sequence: CATSRVGSGYEQYF.

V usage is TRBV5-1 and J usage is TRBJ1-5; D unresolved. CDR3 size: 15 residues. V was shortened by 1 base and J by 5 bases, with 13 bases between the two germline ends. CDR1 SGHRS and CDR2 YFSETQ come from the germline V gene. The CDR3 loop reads CASSLNGESHQPQHF. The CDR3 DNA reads TGCGCCAGCAGCTTGAACGGGGAATCCCATCAGCCCCAGCATTTT.

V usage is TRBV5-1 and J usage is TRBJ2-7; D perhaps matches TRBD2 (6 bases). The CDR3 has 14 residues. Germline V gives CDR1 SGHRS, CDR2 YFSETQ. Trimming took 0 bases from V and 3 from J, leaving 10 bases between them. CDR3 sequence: CASSLGLGGYEQYF. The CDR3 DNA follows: TGCGCCAGCAGCTTGGGTCTCGGGGGCTACGAGCAGTACTTC.